A single sample is the source of the 18 T cell receptor beta chains below, sequenced in a study of cytomegalovirus exposure and HLA in healthy donors. The PCR ran on 60 Vbeta and 13 Jbeta primers. TCRdb's copy holds only in-frame clones and misses some; the assay was immunoSEQ multiplex PCR. The top ten clones hold around a fifth of a sample with over 90,000 clones, roughly 76% of them seen once. Sequencing input: PBMCs. The receptor set was obtained from a woman between 55 and 75 years old in good health and CMV-seropositive.

With respect to this clone: The junction does not match germline at one end; this may be a read error. The chain uses TRBV19 and TRBJ2-5; D remains unclear. Germline V lookup: CDR1 LNHDA, CDR2 SQIVND (reference sequence). The CDR3 sequence is 12 residues long. Here the CDR3 reads CASAGVGFRSHF. CDR3 in DNA: TGTGCCAGCGCCGGAGTTGGGTTCCGGAGCCACTTC.

The V and J genes are TRBV10-2 and TRBJ2-5; TRBD1 might be the D (6 bases). This CDR3 is 15 amino acids long. Looked up from germline, CDR1 is WSHSY and CDR2 is SAAADI. Trimming took 1 base from V and 5 from J, leaving 14 bases between them. CDR3 in amino acids: CASSELGAGKETQYF. The CDR3 DNA follows: TGCGCCAGCAGTGAGTTGGGGGCAGGGAAGGAGACCCAGTACTTC.

The chain recombines TRBV5-3 with TRBJ2-2, with D maybe TRBD2 (6 bases). TRBV5-3 is an open reading frame whose function is uncertain. V dropped 0 bases and J dropped 2 bases, with 14 bases sitting between them. The CDR3 extends over 17 amino acids. This CDR3 reads CARSLAGGSDNTGELFF. CDR3 coding DNA: TGTGCCAGAAGCTTGGCCGGGGGTAGCGACAACACCGGGGAGCTGTTTTTT.

The chain is built from TRBV30 and TRBJ1-2; D is ambiguous. The CDR3 is 12 amino acids. Germline V gene data show CDR1 as GTSNPN and CDR2 as SVGIG (reference sequence). Trimming took 4 bases from V and 4 from J, leaving 10 bases between them. DNA of the CDR3: TGTGCCTGGAACAGAGAACCCTATGGCTACACCTTC. Translated: CAWNREPYGYTF.

The V and J genes are TRBV18 and TRBJ2-7; 9 bases line up with TRBD1. V dropped 1 base and J dropped 5; count of bases not matched to a gene: 6. The CDR3 is 15 residues long. Germline loops: CDR1 KGHSH, CDR2 LQKENI. The CDR3 loop reads CASSPQGTGKNEQYF. DNA for the CDR3: TGTGCCAGCTCACCACAGGGGACAGGGAAGAACGAGCAGTACTTC.

CDR3: CAISEGTANTEAFF. The CDR3 bases are TGTGCCATCAGTGAAGGGACAGCGAACACTGAAGCTTTCTTT. V is TRBV10-3 and J is TRBJ1-1; TRBD1 matches at 7 bases. The CDR3 runs 14 residues. Germline V CDR1 and CDR2: ENHRY, SYGVKD. Germline trimming cut 3 bases from V and 1 base from J; bases unmatched to any gene: 2.

V is TRBV14 and J is TRBJ2-7, with 12 bases matching TRBD2. Germline V CDR1 and CDR2: SGHDN, FVKESK. V lost 3 bases and J lost 4; bases outside the gene matches: 7. CDR3 length: 16 residues. CDR3 sequence (DNA): TGTGCCAGCAGCCATCTAGGACTAGCGGGACGATACGAGCAGTACTTC. Translation gives CASSHLGLAGRYEQYF.

This clone was found a few times. The CDR3 spells CASSAGDQPQHF. The CDR3 coding sequence is TGTGCCAGCAGCGCAGGGGATCAGCCCCAGCATTTT. The chain carries TRBV5-6 and TRBJ1-5; D might be TRBD1 (6 bases). Trimming took off 4 bases at V and 5 bases at J, with 7 bases between the two ends. The CDR3 contains 12 residues. CDR1 is SGHDT and CDR2 is YYEEEE in the germline V gene.

A word on this clone: Germline and junction disagree at one end, which may indicate a read error. The V and J genes are TRBV30 and TRBJ1-2, with D possibly matching TRBD1 (5 bases). This CDR3 is 13 amino acids long. Per the germline V gene, CDR1 is GTSNPN and CDR2 is SVGIG (reference sequence). The CDR3 region has the DNA TGTGCCTGGAGTGTAGGGGCCGGCCTGCGGCTAGACTTC. It encodes CAWSVGAGLRLDF.

The genes are TRBV10-3 and TRBJ2-1, with D possibly being TRBD1 (6 bases). Deletions cut 7 bases from V and 3 bases from J, with 16 bases between. The CDR3 sequence is 15 residues long. Germline lookup yields CDR1 ENHRY and CDR2 SYGVKD. CDR3 loop: CAIMASGTLYNEQFF. The CDR3 coding sequence is TGTGCCATCATGGCCTCCGGGACACTCTACAATGAGCAGTTCTTC.

The rearrangement joins TRBV7-2 to TRBJ2-5, with 9 bases lining up with TRBD2. With the DNA end fitting TRBJ2-7 better, the J assignment may be wrong. The CDR3 covers 14 residues. CDR1 and CDR2 from the germline V gene are SGHTA and FQGNSA. CDR3 coding DNA: TGTGCCAGCAGCCCGACTAGCGGTTTCTACGAGCAGTACTTC. It is translated as CASSPTSGFYEQYF.

The chain recombines TRBV21-1 with TRBJ2-4; the D segment call TRBD2 is taken from the table without a DNA check. TRBV21-1 is a pseudogene segment. There are 22 residues in the CDR3. CDR3 sequence reads: CASSKDERPQGRSWVTKNIQYF. Here the CDR3 DNA reads TGTGCCAGCAGCAAAGATGAGCGGCCTCAAGGGCGCTCGTGGGTTACCAAAAACATTCAGTACTTC.

The sample holds one count of this clone. V is TRBV27 and J is TRBJ2-7, with 16 nucleotides matching TRBD2. Germline V lookup: CDR1 MNHEY, CDR2 SMNVEV (reference sequence). CDR3 size: 20 residues. The trim removed 1 base at V and 2 bases at J, leaving 11 bases unmatched. CDR3 region: CASSLFSLGTSGRGAYEQYF. In nucleotides, the CDR3 is TGTGCCAGCAGTTTATTCTCCCTCGGGACTAGCGGGAGGGGGGCCTACGAGCAGTACTTC.

The J gene is TRBJ2-2, the V gene TRBV19; D perhaps matches TRBD1 (6 bases). V lost 11 bases and J 2 bases, leaving 18 bases between the germline ends. The CDR3 consists of 15 residues. Per germline, CDR1 LNHDA and CDR2 SQIVND (reference sequence). The CDR3 region is CACKQGRENTGELFF. The CDR3 coding sequence is TGTGCCTGCAAACAGGGCCGAGAAAACACCGGGGAGCTGTTTTTT.

The table lists this clone with a count of one. V and J are TRBV5-1 and TRBJ1-2; tentatively, D is TRBD1 (6 bases). The CDR3 spans 15 residues. Germline V gene sequence: CDR1 SGHRS, CDR2 YFSETQ. V lost 0 bases and J 6 bases, leaving 15 bases between the germline ends. The CDR3 loop reads CASSLAVGGADGYTF. The CDR3 coding sequence is TGCGCCAGCAGCTTGGCCGTTGGGGGGGCAGATGGCTACACCTTC.

This clone appeared a single time. This rearrangement joins TRBV18 to TRBJ2-3; D uncertain. The germline CDR1 and CDR2 sequences are KGHSH and LQKENI. The V end was cut by 1 base, the J end by 2 bases, with 10 bases between. The CDR3 loop spans 15 amino acids. CDR3: CASSPQRATTDTQYF. CDR3 sequence (DNA): TGTGCCAGCTCACCACAGCGCGCAACCACAGATACGCAGTATTTT.

The gene calls are TRBV9 and TRBJ2-3, with 7 nucleotides matching TRBD2. V gave up 0 bases and J gave up 3 bases; unmatched junction bases: 4. The CDR3 is 15 residues long. Germline assignment: CDR1 SGDLS and CDR2 YYNGEE. CDR3 amino acids: CASSVAGGLTDTQYF. The CDR3 coding sequence is TGTGCCAGCAGCGTAGCGGGAGGATTGACAGATACGCAGTATTTT.

The V and J genes are TRBV4-1 and TRBJ2-1, with TRBD2 identical over 11 bases. The V gene end was trimmed by 0 bases and the J gene end by 0 bases; junction bases not matched to a gene: 4. Germline assignment: CDR1 MGHRA and CDR2 YSYEKL. The CDR3 is 18 amino acids. In DNA, the CDR3 is TGCGCCAGCAGCCAAGATAAGACTAGCGGGACCTCCTACAATGAGCAGTTCTTC. Protein sequence: CASSQDKTSGTSYNEQFF.